The 25 T cell receptor beta chains listed next were all sequenced from one sample in a study of cytomegalovirus exposure and HLA in healthy donors. Profiled with immunoSEQ multiplex PCR; TCRdb holds only in-frame clones, not every one. The data show tens of thousands of clones, 94% seen once. The sample was PBMCs. These receptors all come from a man younger than 35 in good health and CMV-seropositive.

This chain uses TRBV9 with TRBJ2-1; D perhaps matches TRBD2 (6 bases). Trimming left V 0 bases short and J 9 bases short, with 13 bases between. The CDR3 spans 14 residues. Germline V gives CDR1 SGDLS, CDR2 YYNGEE. CDR3: CASSVEVGRVEQFF. The CDR3 bases are TGTGCCAGCAGCGTAGAGGTCGGGAGAGTTGAGCAGTTCTTC.

This clone was seen just once. The chain couples TRBV9 to TRBJ2-3; D remains ambiguous. CDR1 is SGDLS and CDR2 is YYNGEE in the germline V gene. Trimming removed 0 bases from V and 3 bases from J, with 8 bases in between. CDR3 length equals 14 residues. CDR3 nucleotide sequence: TGTGCCAGCAGCGTAGAGGTGACTACAGATACGCAGTATTTT. As protein: CASSVEVTTDTQYF.

The V and J genes are TRBV20-1 and TRBJ2-1; D is perhaps TRBD2 (6 bases). This CDR3 spans 11 amino acids. Germline CDR1 and CDR2: DFQATT and SNEGSKA (reference sequence). The V gene lost 5 bases and the J gene lost 6 bases, with 8 bases spanning the gap. CDR3 protein: CSAERANEQFF. CDR3 coding DNA: TGCAGTGCTGAGCGGGCCAATGAGCAGTTCTTC.

This sequence joins TRBV23-1 and TRBJ2-3; 7 bases are shared with TRBD2. TRBV23-1 is classed as an ORF, of uncertain function. Trimming at V came to 8 bases and at J to 9 bases, leaving 8 bases not matched to a gene. The CDR3 is made up of 12 amino acids. The CDR3 DNA is TGCGCCAGCCTGGGGCGACTAGCAACGCAGTATTTT. As protein: CASLGRLATQYF.

The J gene is TRBJ1-3, the V gene TRBV30, with 9 bases that match TRBD1. Germline V lookup: CDR1 GTSNPN, CDR2 SVGIG (reference sequence). V lost 2 bases and J lost 8; bases outside the gene matches: 7. The CDR3 totals 14 residues. The CDR3 DNA is TGTGCCTGGAGTACGGGACAGGGCGGACACACCATATATTTT. It is translated as CAWSTGQGGHTIYF.

The CDR3 loop is CASSAGTGFTDTQYF. CDR3 nucleotides: TGTGCCAGCAGTGCCGGGACAGGGTTCACAGATACGCAGTATTTT. The rearrangement joins TRBV2 to TRBJ2-3, with TRBD1 matching over 9 bases. V shed 4 bases and J 2 bases; nucleotides not matched to a gene: 4. The CDR3 has 15 residues. Germline V gives CDR1 SNHLY, CDR2 FYNNEI.

The V gene is TRBV27, the J gene TRBJ2-1, with D possibly TRBD2 on 6 matching bases. V lost 5 bases and J 9 bases, leaving 14 bases between the germline ends. CDR1 MNHEY and CDR2 SMNVEV come from the germline V gene (reference sequence). The CDR3 covers 13 residues. The DNA of the CDR3 is TGTGCCAGCAGTCCCGGCGGGGCCACTGAGCAGTTCTTC. Protein sequence: CASSPGGATEQFF.

This chain connects TRBV21-1 to TRBJ2-7; TRBD1 is the table's D call, not checked against the DNA. TRBV21-1 is recorded as a pseudogene. The CDR3 runs 17 residues. The CDR3 DNA sequence: TGTGCCAGCAGCAAAAAGGTGACAGGGAAATATGGCTACGAGCAGTACTTC. This encodes CASSKKVTGKYGYEQYF.

V usage is TRBV5-1 and J usage is TRBJ1-1, with a tentative D call TRBD1 (5 bases). Germline CDR1 reads SGHRS; CDR2 reads YFSETQ. V dropped 0 bases and J dropped 2 bases, with 11 bases sitting between them. The CDR3 length is 15 residues. CDR3 amino acids: CASSLGGTENTEAFF. CDR3 sequence (DNA): TGCGCCAGCAGCTTGGGCGGGACGGAAAACACTGAAGCTTTCTTT.

The V gene is TRBV28, the J gene TRBJ2-7; 11 nucleotides match TRBD1. Germline CDR1 and CDR2: MDHEN and SYDVKM. The CDR3 contains 14 residues. Germline trimming cut 6 bases from V and 6 bases from J; bases unmatched to any gene: 7. Here the CDR3 reads CASSRTGTGGEQYF. The CDR3 DNA sequence: TGTGCCAGCAGCCGAACCGGGACAGGGGGCGAGCAGTACTTC.

The V and J genes are TRBV28 and TRBJ1-2; D gene unclear. In germline, CDR1 is MDHEN, CDR2 SYDVKM. With 5 bases removed from V and 2 bases from J, the gap between germline ends came to 6 bases. The CDR3 is made up of 12 amino acids. CDR3 bases: TGTGCCAGCAGTGAAGCAAACTATGGCTACACCTTC. Translation gives CASSEANYGYTF.

The chain links TRBV28 to TRBJ1-1; D uncertain. The CDR3 extends over 15 amino acids. Deletions cut 3 bases from V and 8 bases from J, with 19 bases between. Germline lookup yields CDR1 MDHEN and CDR2 SYDVKM. CDR3 sequence: CASSFTLREGLEAFF. CDR3 bases: TGTGCCAGCAGTTTCACATTACGGGAAGGCTTAGAAGCTTTCTTT.

The chain combines TRBV7-9 with TRBJ2-7; D gene unclear. Trimming left V 4 bases short and J 2 bases short, with 12 bases between. There are 14 residues in the CDR3. CDR1 and CDR2 from the germline V gene are SEHNR and FQNEAQ (reference sequence). The CDR3 here is CASSSLALAYEQYF. The CDR3 DNA follows: TGTGCCAGCAGCTCATTAGCCCTGGCCTACGAGCAGTACTTC.

In DNA, the CDR3 is TGCGCCAGCAGCTCACCCATCATACCCGGGACTACCAACAAAGAGACCCAGTACTTC. It specifies CASSSPIIPGTTNKETQYF. The chain joins TRBV5-1 to TRBJ2-5; 7 positions agree with TRBD2. Germline loops: CDR1 SGHRS, CDR2 YFSETQ. This CDR3 contains 19 residues. The trim removed 3 bases at V and 3 bases at J, leaving 20 bases unmatched.

The chain employs TRBV28 and TRBJ1-2; tentatively, D is TRBD1 (6 bases). This CDR3 contains 14 residues. Trimming stripped 7 bases from V and 3 bases from J, with 15 bases between. Germline V gene sequence: CDR1 MDHEN, CDR2 SYDVKM. The CDR3 loop reads CASNLQGAHYGYTF. The CDR3 DNA reads as TGTGCCAGCAACCTACAGGGTGCCCACTATGGCTACACCTTC.

The chain couples TRBV29-1 to TRBJ2-2; D is possibly TRBD2 (7 bases). Germline-derived CDR1 and CDR2 are SQVTM and ANQGSEA. V lost 0 bases to trimming and J lost 0 bases, with 8 bases between them. The CDR3 totals 15 residues. The CDR3 spells CSVEEGGANTGELFF. CDR3 DNA sequence: TGCAGCGTTGAAGAAGGGGGGGCGAACACCGGGGAGCTGTTTTTT.

The V gene is TRBV5-1, the J gene TRBJ2-7; 8 bases fit TRBD2. This CDR3 spans 13 amino acids. Per germline, CDR1 SGHRS and CDR2 YFSETQ. With 0 bases clipped from V and 6 bases from J, the junction kept 2 bases outside the gene matches. The CDR3 bases are TGCGCCAGCAGCTTGGGTCGGGAGGGCGAGCAGTACTTC. It specifies CASSLGREGEQYF.

V usage is TRBV10-3 and J usage is TRBJ2-3, with 9 bases fitting TRBD1. Per the germline V gene, CDR1 is ENHRY and CDR2 is SYGVKD. With 6 bases clipped from V and 4 bases from J, the junction kept 14 bases outside the gene matches. This CDR3 is 17 amino acids long. The CDR3 loop is CAISRIFTGGGPDTQYF. The CDR3 region has the DNA TGTGCCATCAGCCGGATATTTACAGGGGGCGGCCCAGATACGCAGTATTTT.

V is TRBV29-1 and J is TRBJ2-5; possibly TRBD2 for D (5 bases). The CDR3 runs to 12 residues. Trimming cost V 7 bases and J 5 bases, with 14 bases left between them. Looked up from germline, CDR1 is SQVTM and CDR2 is ANQGSEA. The CDR3 region is CSGVGWEETQYF. CDR3 nucleotide sequence: TGCAGCGGGGTAGGGTGGGAGGAGACCCAGTACTTC.

V is TRBV29-1 and J is TRBJ2-1; TRBD2 is a possible D gene (5 bases). The V end was cut by 3 bases, the J end by 8 bases, with 11 bases between. There are 12 residues in the CDR3. CDR1 SQVTM and CDR2 ANQGSEA come from the germline V gene. Here the CDR3 DNA reads TGCAGCGTTGATGAGGGTGTCCATGAGCAGTTCTTC. Amino acids: CSVDEGVHEQFF.

J is TRBJ2-1 and V is TRBV6-1, with 7 bases identical to TRBD2. Trimming removed 6 bases from V and 0 bases from J; junction bases left unmatched: 5. The germline V gene encodes CDR1 MNHNS and CDR2 SASEGT. The CDR3 sequence is 15 residues long. CDR3 nucleotide sequence: TGTGCCAGCAGCCCCTGGACTAGCTCCTACAATGAGCAGTTCTTC. Translated: CASSPWTSSYNEQFF.

This rearrangement joins TRBV7-9 to TRBJ2-1, with a weak D call TRBD2 (6 bases). The CDR3 is 14 residues long. V lost 5 bases to trimming and J lost 7 bases, with 15 bases between them. CDR1 and CDR2 from the germline V gene are SEHNR and FQNEAQ (reference sequence). The CDR3 sequence: CASSPSWTKNEQFF. DNA of the CDR3: TGTGCCAGCAGCCCAAGCTGGACTAAGAATGAGCAGTTCTTC.

V is TRBV11-2 and J is TRBJ1-1, with D unresolved. Trimming took off 1 base at V and 1 base at J, with 7 bases between the two ends. This CDR3 spans 14 amino acids. Germline-derived CDR1 and CDR2 are SGHAT and FQNNGV. DNA for the CDR3: TGTGCCAGCAGCTTAGGTGTCAGGAACACTGAAGCTTTCTTT. This codes for CASSLGVRNTEAFF.

This chain links TRBV9 with TRBJ1-4, with 7 bases lining up with TRBD1. The CDR3 contains 14 residues. Looked up from germline, CDR1 is SGDLS and CDR2 is YYNGEE. Trimming took 0 bases from V and 6 from J; bases not matched to a gene: 2. CDR3 nucleotide sequence: TGTGCCAGCAGCGTAGACAGGGGAGATGAAAAACTGTTTTTT. Its translation: CASSVDRGDEKLFF.

This clone was counted a single time. The V call is TRBV6-1, the J call TRBJ2-1; D gene unclear. Germline loops: CDR1 MNHNS, CDR2 SASEGT. V was trimmed by 2 bases and J by 6 bases, leaving 17 bases between them. The CDR3 contains 16 residues. The CDR3 sequence is CASSESPDTVGNEQFF. The CDR3 nucleotides are TGTGCCAGCAGTGAATCGCCAGATACCGTTGGCAATGAGCAGTTCTTC.